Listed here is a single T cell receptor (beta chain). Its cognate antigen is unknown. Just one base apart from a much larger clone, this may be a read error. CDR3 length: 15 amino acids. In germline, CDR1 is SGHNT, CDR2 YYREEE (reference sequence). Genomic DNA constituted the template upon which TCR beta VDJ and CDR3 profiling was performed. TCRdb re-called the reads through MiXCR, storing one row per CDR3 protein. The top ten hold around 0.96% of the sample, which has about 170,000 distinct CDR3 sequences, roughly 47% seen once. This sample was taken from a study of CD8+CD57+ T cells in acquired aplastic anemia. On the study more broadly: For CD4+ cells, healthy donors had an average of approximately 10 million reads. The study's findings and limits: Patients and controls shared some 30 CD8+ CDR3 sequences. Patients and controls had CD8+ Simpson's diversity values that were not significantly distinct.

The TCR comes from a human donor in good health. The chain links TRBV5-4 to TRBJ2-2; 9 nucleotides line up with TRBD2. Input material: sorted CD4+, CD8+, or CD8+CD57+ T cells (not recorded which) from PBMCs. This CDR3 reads CDSSWTSVNTGELFF. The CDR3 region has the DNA TGTGACAGCAGCTGGACTAGCGTGAACACCGGGGAGCTGTTTTTT.